Included here is one T cell receptor beta chain sequence, with context. All enrollees were roughly 18 to 89 years old and from 20 to 25 US areas. This entry is derived from a study of blood T cell repertoires in COVID-19. The repertoire was sequenced with immunoSEQ multiplex PCR; TCRdb's copy has only in-frame clones and lacks some. The table has more than 150,000 clones, roughly 80% seen once. Germline V gene sequence: CDR1 SGHNT, CDR2 YYREEE (reference sequence). The CDR3 contains 17 residues. The ends lost 3 bases at V and 7 bases at J; junction bases unmatched: 10. The sequencing input was PBMCs or T cells enriched from blood (not recorded which). The chain employs TRBV5-4 and TRBJ2-7; 16 positions match TRBD2. This clonotype was sampled from a man in his 60s who had been exposed to COVID-19. The CDR3 sequence is CASSSWMGLAGGREQYF. CDR3 DNA: TGTGCCAGCAGCTCGTGGATGGGACTAGCGGGAGGGCGGGAGCAGTACTTC.